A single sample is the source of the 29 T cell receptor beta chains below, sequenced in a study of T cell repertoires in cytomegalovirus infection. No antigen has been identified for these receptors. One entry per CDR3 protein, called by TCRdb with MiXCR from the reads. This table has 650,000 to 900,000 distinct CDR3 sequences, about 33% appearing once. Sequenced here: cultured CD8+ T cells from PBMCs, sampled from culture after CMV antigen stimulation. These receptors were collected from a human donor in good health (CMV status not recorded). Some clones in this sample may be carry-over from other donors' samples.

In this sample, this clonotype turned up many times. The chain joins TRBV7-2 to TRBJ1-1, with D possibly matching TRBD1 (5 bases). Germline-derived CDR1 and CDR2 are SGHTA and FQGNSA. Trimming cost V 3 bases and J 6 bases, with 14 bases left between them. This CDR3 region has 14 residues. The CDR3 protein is CASSFGALAAEAFF. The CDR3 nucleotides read TGTGCCAGCAGCTTCGGGGCCCTGGCCGCTGAAGCTTTCTTT.

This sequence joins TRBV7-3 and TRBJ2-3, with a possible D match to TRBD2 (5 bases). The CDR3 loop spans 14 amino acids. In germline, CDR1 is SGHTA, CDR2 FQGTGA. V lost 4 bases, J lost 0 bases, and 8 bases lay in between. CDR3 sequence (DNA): TGTGCCAGCAGCTGGAGCGGAAGCACAGATACGCAGTATTTT. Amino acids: CASSWSGSTDTQYF.

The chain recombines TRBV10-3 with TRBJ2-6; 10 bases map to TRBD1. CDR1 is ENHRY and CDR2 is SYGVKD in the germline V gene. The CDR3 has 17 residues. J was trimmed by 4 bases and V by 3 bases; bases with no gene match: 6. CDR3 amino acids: CAISEDRGQVGANVLTF. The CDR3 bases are TGTGCCATCAGTGAAGACAGGGGGCAGGTGGGGGCCAACGTCCTGACTTTC.

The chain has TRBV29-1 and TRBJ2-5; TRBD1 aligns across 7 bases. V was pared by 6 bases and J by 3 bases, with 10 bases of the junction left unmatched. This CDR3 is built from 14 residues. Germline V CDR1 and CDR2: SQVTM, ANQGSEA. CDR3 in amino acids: CSVNGLTGKETQYF. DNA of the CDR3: TGCAGCGTGAATGGGCTGACAGGGAAAGAGACCCAGTACTTC.

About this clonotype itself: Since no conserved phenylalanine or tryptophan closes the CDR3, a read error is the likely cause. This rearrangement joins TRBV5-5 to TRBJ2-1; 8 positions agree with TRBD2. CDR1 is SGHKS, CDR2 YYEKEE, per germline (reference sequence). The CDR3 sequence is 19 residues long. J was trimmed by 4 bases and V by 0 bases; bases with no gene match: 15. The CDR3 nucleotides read TGTGCCAGCAGCTTGGTCGGGGGGGCCGGACCCCTTCTATACAATGAGCAGTTCTAC. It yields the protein CASSLVGGAGPLLYNEQFY.

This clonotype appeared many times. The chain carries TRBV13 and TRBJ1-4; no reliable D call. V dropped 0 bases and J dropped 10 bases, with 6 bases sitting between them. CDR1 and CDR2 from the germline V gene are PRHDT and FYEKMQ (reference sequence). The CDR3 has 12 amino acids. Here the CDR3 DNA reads TGTGCCAGCAGCTTAGGCCGAAGAAAACTGTTTTTT. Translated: CASSLGRRKLFF.

In nucleotides, the CDR3 is TGTGCCAGCAGTGAAGACACAGGTGGGATCTCCTACGAGCAGTACTTC. It translates to CASSEDTGGISYEQYF. The genes are TRBV6-1 and TRBJ2-7; weak D call: TRBD1 (5 bases). The CDR3 consists of 16 residues. Germline CDR1 reads MNHNS; CDR2 reads SASEGT. V was cut by 1 base and J by 0 bases, with 13 bases left in between.

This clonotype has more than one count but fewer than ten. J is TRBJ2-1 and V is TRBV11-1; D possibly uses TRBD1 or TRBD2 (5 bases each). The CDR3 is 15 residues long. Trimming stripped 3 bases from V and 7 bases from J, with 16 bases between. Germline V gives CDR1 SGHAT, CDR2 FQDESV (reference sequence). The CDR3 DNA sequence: TGTGCCAGCAGCTTGGATTCCGGGACGGCTAATGAGCAGTTCTTC. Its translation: CASSLDSGTANEQFF.

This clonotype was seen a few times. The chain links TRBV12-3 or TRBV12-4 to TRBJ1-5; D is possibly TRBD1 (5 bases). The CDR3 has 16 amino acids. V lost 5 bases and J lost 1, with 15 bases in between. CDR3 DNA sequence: TGTGCCAGCAGTCACGGGGGTTCTCAAAGCAATCAGCCCCAGCATTTT. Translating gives CASSHGGSQSNQPQHF.

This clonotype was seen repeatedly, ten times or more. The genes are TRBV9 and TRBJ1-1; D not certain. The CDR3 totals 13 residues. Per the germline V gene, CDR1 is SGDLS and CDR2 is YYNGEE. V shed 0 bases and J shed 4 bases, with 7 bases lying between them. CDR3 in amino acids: CASSVGGFTEAFF. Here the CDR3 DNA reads TGTGCCAGCAGCGTAGGTGGGTTCACTGAAGCTTTCTTT.

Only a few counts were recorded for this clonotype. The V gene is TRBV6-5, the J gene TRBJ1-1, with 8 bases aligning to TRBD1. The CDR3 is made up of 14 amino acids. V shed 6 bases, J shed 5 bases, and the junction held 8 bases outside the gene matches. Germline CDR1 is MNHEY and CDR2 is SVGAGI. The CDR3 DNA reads TGTGCCAGCAGCCGGACAGGGTATATTACTGAAGCTTTCTTT. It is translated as CASSRTGYITEAFF.

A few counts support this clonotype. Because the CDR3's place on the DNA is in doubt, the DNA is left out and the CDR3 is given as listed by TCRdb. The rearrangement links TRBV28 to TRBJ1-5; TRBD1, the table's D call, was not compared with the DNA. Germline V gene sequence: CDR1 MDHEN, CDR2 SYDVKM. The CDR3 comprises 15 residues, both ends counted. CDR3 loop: CASSSSTEVNQPQHF.

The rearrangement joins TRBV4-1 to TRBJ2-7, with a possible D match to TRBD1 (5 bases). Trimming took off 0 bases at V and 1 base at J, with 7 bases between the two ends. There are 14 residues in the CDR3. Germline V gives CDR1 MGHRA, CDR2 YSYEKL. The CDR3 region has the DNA TGCGCCAGCAGCCAAGAGGCAGGGTCCTACGAGCAGTACGTC. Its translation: CASSQEAGSYEQYV.

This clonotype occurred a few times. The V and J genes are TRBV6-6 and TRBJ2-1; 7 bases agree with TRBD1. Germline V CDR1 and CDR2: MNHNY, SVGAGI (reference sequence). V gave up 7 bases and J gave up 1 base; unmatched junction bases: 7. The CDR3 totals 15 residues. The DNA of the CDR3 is TGTGCCAGCACTCCGACAGGGACGTCCTACAATGAGCAGTTCTTC. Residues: CASTPTGTSYNEQFF.

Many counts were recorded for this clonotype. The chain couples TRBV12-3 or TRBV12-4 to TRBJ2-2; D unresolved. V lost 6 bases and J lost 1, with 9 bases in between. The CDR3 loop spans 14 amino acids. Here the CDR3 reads CASSFGRNTGELFF. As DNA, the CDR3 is TGTGCCAGCAGCTTTGGACGGAACACCGGGGAGCTGTTTTTT.

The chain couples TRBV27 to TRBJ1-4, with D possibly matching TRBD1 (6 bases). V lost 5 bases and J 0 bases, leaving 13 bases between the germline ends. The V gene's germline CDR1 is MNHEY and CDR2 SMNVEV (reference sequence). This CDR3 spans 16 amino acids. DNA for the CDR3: TGTGCCAGCAGTAAGACAGGAGGCCCAACTAATGAAAAACTGTTTTTT. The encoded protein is CASSKTGGPTNEKLFF.

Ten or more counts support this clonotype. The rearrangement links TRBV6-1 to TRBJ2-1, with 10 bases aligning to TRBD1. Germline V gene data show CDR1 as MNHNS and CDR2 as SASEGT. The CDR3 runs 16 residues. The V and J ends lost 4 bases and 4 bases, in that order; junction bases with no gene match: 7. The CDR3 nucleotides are TGTGCCAGCAGTGTGCCGCCGGGACAGGGGTACAATGAGCAGTTCTTC. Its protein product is CASSVPPGQGYNEQFF.

In DNA, the CDR3 is TGTGCCACCAGGGAGGAGGGGCTGGGAGTTCTTCTGAGGGGAAACACAGATACGCAGTATTTT. It translates to CATREEGLGVLLRGNTDTQYF. The V gene is TRBV6-5, the J gene TRBJ2-3; a weak D match, TRBD2 (6 bases). V was cut by 10 bases and J by 2 bases, with 37 bases left in between. Germline CDR1 is MNHEY and CDR2 is SVGAGI. The CDR3 extends over 21 amino acids.

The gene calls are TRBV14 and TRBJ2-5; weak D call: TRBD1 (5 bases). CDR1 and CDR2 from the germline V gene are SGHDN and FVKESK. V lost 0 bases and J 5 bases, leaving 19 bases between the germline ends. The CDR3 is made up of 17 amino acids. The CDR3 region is CASSQDYGQAISETQYF. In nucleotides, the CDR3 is TGTGCCAGCAGCCAAGATTATGGACAAGCAATTTCGGAGACCCAGTACTTC.

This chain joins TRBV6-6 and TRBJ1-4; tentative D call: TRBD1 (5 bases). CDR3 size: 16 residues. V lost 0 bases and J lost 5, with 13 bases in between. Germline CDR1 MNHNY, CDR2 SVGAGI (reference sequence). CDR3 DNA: TGTGCCAGCAGTTACTCCTCGCGGACACTAAATGAAAAACTGTTTTTT. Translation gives CASSYSSRTLNEKLFF.

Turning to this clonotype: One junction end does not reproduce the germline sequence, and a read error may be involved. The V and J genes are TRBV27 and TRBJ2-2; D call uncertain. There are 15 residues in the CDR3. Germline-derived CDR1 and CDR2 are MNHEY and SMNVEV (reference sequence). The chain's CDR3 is CTSSYGRADTGELFF. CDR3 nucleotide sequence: TGTACCAGCAGCTATGGACGGGCGGACACCGGGGAGCTGTTTTTT.

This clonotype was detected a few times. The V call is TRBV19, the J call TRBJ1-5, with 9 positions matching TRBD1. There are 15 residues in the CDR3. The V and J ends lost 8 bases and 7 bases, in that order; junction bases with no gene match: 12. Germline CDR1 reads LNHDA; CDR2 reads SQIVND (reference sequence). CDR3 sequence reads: CASGVIRDRAQPQHF. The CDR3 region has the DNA TGTGCCAGTGGAGTGATCCGGGACAGGGCCCAGCCCCAGCATTTT.

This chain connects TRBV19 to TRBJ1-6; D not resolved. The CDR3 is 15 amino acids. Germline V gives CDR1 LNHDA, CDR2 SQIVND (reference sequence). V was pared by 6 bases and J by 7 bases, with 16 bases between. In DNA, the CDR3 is TGTGCCAGTAGACCCCCTTCGTGGTCGAATTCACCCCTCCACTTT. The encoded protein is CASRPPSWSNSPLHF. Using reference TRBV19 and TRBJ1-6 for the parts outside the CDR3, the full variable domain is DGGITQSPKYLFRKEGQNVTLSCEQNLNHDAMYWYRQDPGQGLRLIYYSQIVNDFQKGDIAEGYSVSREKKESFPLTVTSAQKNPTAFYLCASRPPSWSNSPLHFGNGTRLTVT.

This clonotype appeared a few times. As DNA, the CDR3 is TGTGCCAGCAGTCCACGGACAGGGCTTGTCTATAATTCACCCCTCCACTTT. Amino acid sequence: CASSPRTGLVYNSPLHF. V gene TRBV27 combines with J gene TRBJ1-6, with 8 bases matching TRBD1. Trimming removed 5 bases from V and 3 bases from J; junction bases left unmatched: 9. The CDR3 is 17 residues long. Germline lookup yields CDR1 MNHEY and CDR2 SMNVEV (reference sequence).

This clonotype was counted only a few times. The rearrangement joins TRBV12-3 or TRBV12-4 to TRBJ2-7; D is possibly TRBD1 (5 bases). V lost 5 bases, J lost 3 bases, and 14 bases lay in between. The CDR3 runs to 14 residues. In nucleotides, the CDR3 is TGTGCCAGCAGTAGCGTCGGACACAACTACGAGCAGTACTTC. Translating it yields CASSSVGHNYEQYF.

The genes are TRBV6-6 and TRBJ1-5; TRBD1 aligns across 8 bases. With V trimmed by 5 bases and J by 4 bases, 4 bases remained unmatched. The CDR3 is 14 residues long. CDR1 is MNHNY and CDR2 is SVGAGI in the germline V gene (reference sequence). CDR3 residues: CASSGRTGNQPQHF. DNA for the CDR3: TGTGCCAGCAGTGGCCGGACAGGGAATCAGCCCCAGCATTTT.

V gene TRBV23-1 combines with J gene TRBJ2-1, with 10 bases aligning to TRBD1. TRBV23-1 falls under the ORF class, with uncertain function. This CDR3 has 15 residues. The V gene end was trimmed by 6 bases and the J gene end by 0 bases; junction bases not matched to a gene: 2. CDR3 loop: CASRTGGPSYNEQFF. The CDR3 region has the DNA TGCGCCAGCAGGACAGGGGGCCCCTCCTACAATGAGCAGTTCTTC.

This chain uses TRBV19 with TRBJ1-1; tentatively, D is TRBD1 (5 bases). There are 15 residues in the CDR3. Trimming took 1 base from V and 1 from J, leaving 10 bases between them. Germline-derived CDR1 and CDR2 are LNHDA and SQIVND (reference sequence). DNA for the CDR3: TGTGCCAGTAGTATAGGTCCAGGGACGAACACTGAAGCTTTCTTT. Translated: CASSIGPGTNTEAFF.

The CDR3 DNA sequence: TGTGCCAGCAGTCCCCCAGGGGATTACTATGGCTACACCTTC. Protein: CASSPPGDYYGYTF. The chain couples TRBV12-3 or TRBV12-4 to TRBJ1-2; perhaps TRBD1 as D (6 bases). The CDR3 extends over 14 amino acids. V dropped 5 bases and J dropped 3 bases, with 13 bases sitting between them.